The clone carrying this T cell receptor (beta chain) was found once. The CDR3 is made up of 14 amino acids. Germline V CDR1 and CDR2: SGHRS, YFSETQ. Trimming took off 4 bases at V and 2 bases at J, with 13 bases between the two ends. The sample is drawn from a study of blood T cell repertoires in COVID-19. The wider study: In each case, the material was cDNA or gDNA derived from T cells, B-cell-depleted T cells, or PBMCs.

Measured with immunoSEQ multiplex PCR; TCRdb has only the in-frame clones, and not every one. The table records approximately 240,000 clones, 84% of them present only once. The receptor was derived from a man aged 50 or older with acute or convalescent COVID-19. The sample taken for sequencing was peripheral blood. V gene TRBV5-1 combines with J gene TRBJ2-7; maybe TRBD2 (6 bases). The CDR3 is CASSRDFNTYEQYF. The CDR3 nucleotides read TGCGCCAGCAGCAGGGACTTTAATACCTACGAGCAGTACTTC. Supplemented by reference TRBV5-1 and TRBJ2-7, the full variable domain reads KAGVTQTPRYLIKTRGQQVTLSCSPISGHRSVSWYQQTPGQGLQFLFEYFSETQRNKGNFPGRFSGRQFSNSRSEMNVSTLELGDSALYLCASSRDFNTYEQYFGPGTRLTVT.